This TCR beta chain was sequenced in a study of beta chain features in type 1 diabetes. Points from the study as a whole: Whether HLA type affects TCRB rearrangement stayed undetermined in the present work. Compared to healthy donors, patients appeared to have naive, central memory and Treg TCRB repertoires that were more alike.

Expressed TCRB transcripts were sequenced because the entire RNA isolate underwent reverse transcription. Sequenced by immunoSEQ multiplex PCR; TCRdb stores in-frame clones only, minus some. The sample carries roughly 250,000 clones, roughly 9.6% recorded once. CDR1 is LGHNT and CDR2 is FRNRAP in the germline V gene. The ends were cut back, 7 bases at V and 7 bases at J, with 25 bases in the middle. This CDR3 has 16 amino acids. This clone was found a few times. Its antigen is currently unknown. Source material: naive CD4+ T cells from blood. This TCR derives from a woman younger than 35 in good health. This chain connects TRBV12-5 to TRBJ2-5, with D possibly TRBD1 on 6 matching bases. In nucleotides, the CDR3 is TGTGCTAGTGTAATACAGGGTAGGGCATCCTCGGGGACCCAGTACTTC. As protein: CASVIQGRASSGTQYF.